These 9 T cell receptor beta chains originate from one sample sequenced in a study of shared clonotypes between healthy human individuals. Profiling relied on immunoSEQ multiplex PCR, and the TCRdb table lists in-frame clones only, not all of them. The table includes about 2.1 million clones, about 93% detected once. Naive-designated CD8 cells lacked CD45RO, were positively enriched for CCR7, and omitted terminally differentiated effector memory CD45RA+ cells. Material for sequencing was naive CD8+ T cells from PBMCs. The receptors come from a man younger than 30 in good health. Some clones in this sample may be carry-over from other donors' samples.

This chain links TRBV11-2 with TRBJ2-7; 10 bases agree with TRBD2. Germline CDR1 SGHAT, CDR2 FQNNGV. J lost 7 bases, V lost 0 bases, and 12 bases had no gene match. The CDR3 covers 17 residues. The CDR3 nucleotides are TGTGCCAGCAGCTTAGATAGTGAGCGGGAGGGCCTCGGGGAGCAGTACTTC. Its protein is CASSLDSEREGLGEQYF.

This chain links TRBV28 with TRBJ1-4; a weak D match, TRBD1 (6 bases). Germline-derived CDR1 and CDR2 are MDHEN and SYDVKM. Trimming left V 6 bases short and J 4 bases short, with 15 bases between. This CDR3 has 15 residues. This CDR3 is CASSPGQLLNEKLFF. The CDR3 DNA is TGTGCCAGCAGCCCCGGACAGTTACTTAATGAAAAACTGTTTTTT.

V gene TRBV11-1 combines with J gene TRBJ2-1, with 11 positions matching TRBD2. J lost 12 bases, V lost 5 bases, and 15 bases had no gene match. This CDR3 is built from 16 residues. Germline CDR1 and CDR2: SGHAT and FQDESV (reference sequence). The CDR3 DNA reads as TGTGCCAGCAGCCTGGGGACTAGCGGAGCCCCAGGCGGGCAGTTCTTC. Protein: CASSLGTSGAPGGQFF.

V usage is TRBV4-1 and J usage is TRBJ2-6; D not resolved. CDR3 length equals 16 residues. Germline lookup yields CDR1 MGHRA and CDR2 YSYEKL. Deletions cut 4 bases from V and 1 base from J, with 11 bases between. CDR3 residues: CASSLGRFSGANVLTF. In DNA form, the CDR3 reads TGCGCCAGCAGCCTCGGTAGGTTTTCTGGGGCCAACGTCCTGACTTTC.

V gene TRBV7-6 combines with J gene TRBJ2-1; 8 positions match TRBD2. CDR3 length equals 13 residues. The germline CDR1 and CDR2 sequences are SGHVS and FNYEAQ. Trimming removed 4 bases from V and 9 bases from J; junction bases left unmatched: 5. CDR3 DNA sequence: TGTGCCAGCAGCTGGGGACTAGGCGCTGAGCAGTTCTTC. It specifies CASSWGLGAEQFF.

The chain couples TRBV4-1 to TRBJ2-7; 8 bases map to TRBD1. Germline assignment: CDR1 MGHRA and CDR2 YSYEKL. This CDR3 spans 13 amino acids. The V gene end was trimmed by 3 bases and the J gene end by 5 bases; junction bases not matched to a gene: 3. The CDR3 protein is CASSQQGANEQYF. The CDR3 coding sequence is TGCGCCAGCAGCCAGCAGGGGGCTAACGAGCAGTACTTC.

Concerning this clone itself: Different DNA sequences within this sample yield the same CDR3. The genes are TRBV9 and TRBJ2-1; 8 positions match TRBD2. Losses at the gene ends were 0 bases for V and 3 bases for J; bases not matched to a gene: 5. The length of the CDR3 is 16 residues. Germline V gene sequence: CDR1 SGDLS, CDR2 YYNGEE. The CDR3 DNA reads as TGTGCCAGCAGCGTAGCCGGGACTAGTAGCTACAATGAGCAGTTCTTC. This translates into CASSVAGTSSYNEQFF.

The CDR3 loop is CASSLALAGDYEQYF. In DNA form, the CDR3 reads TGCGCCAGCAGCTTGGCACTAGCGGGAGACTACGAGCAGTACTTC. This chain uses TRBV5-1 with TRBJ2-7; 11 bases align to TRBD2. Germline values: CDR1 SGHRS, CDR2 YFSETQ. V lost 0 bases, J lost 3 bases, and 2 bases stayed unmatched. CDR3 length equals 15 residues. The entire variable domain, with the rest obtained from reference TRBV5-1 and TRBJ2-7, is as follows: KAGVTQTPRYLIKTRGQQVTLSCSPISGHRSVSWYQQTPGQGLQFLFEYFSETQRNKGNFPGRFSGRQFSNSRSEMNVSTLELGDSALYLCASSLALAGDYEQYFGPGTRLTVT.

V gene TRBV9 combines with J gene TRBJ2-1; 11 bases match TRBD2. The J segment lost 5 bases and the V segment lost 3 bases, leaving 4 bases of the junction unmatched. The length of the CDR3 is 15 residues. The germline CDR1 and CDR2 sequences are SGDLS and YYNGEE. CDR3 protein: CASSEGLAADNEQFF. The DNA for the CDR3 is TGTGCCAGCAGCGAGGGACTAGCGGCAGACAATGAGCAGTTCTTC.